The 12 T cell receptor beta chains listed next were all sequenced from one sample in a study of beta chain features in type 1 diabetes. All of the isolated RNA was reverse transcribed, so expressed TCRB transcripts were sequenced. The repertoire was sequenced with immunoSEQ multiplex PCR; TCRdb's copy has only in-frame clones and lacks some. In the table there are about 620,000 clones, roughly 16% of which are singletons. The source material was naive CD4+ T cells from blood. These receptors were collected from a man between 18 and 29 years old in good health.

The V gene is TRBV7-2, the J gene TRBJ2-7; TRBD1 agrees at 9 bases. Germline loops: CDR1 SGHTA, CDR2 FQGNSA. V dropped 5 bases and J dropped 3; count of bases not matched to a gene: 11. The CDR3 loop spans 16 amino acids. The CDR3 here is CASSNSGTGMVYEQYF. The CDR3 DNA sequence: TGTGCCAGCAGCAACTCCGGGACAGGGATGGTCTACGAGCAGTACTTC.

The rearrangement joins TRBV7-9 to TRBJ1-5, with a possible D match to TRBD1 (5 bases). Trimming stripped 5 bases from V and 5 bases from J, with 16 bases between. The CDR3 extends over 15 amino acids. CDR1 is SEHNR and CDR2 is FQNEAQ in the germline V gene (reference sequence). CDR3 region: CASSHKGVRDQPQHF. For the CDR3, the DNA is TGTGCCAGCAGCCATAAAGGGGTAAGGGATCAGCCCCAGCATTTT.

The V and J genes are TRBV5-4 and TRBJ2-1; 7 bases match TRBD2. The CDR3 has 16 residues. J was trimmed by 3 bases and V by 1 base; bases with no gene match: 7. Germline-derived CDR1 and CDR2 are SGHNT and YYREEE (reference sequence). CDR3: CASSLFTRGGYNEQFF. The CDR3 DNA follows: TGTGCCAGCAGCTTGTTTACTCGCGGGGGCTACAATGAGCAGTTCTTC.

In this sample, this clone turned up a few times. The chain employs TRBV7-8 and TRBJ1-2; perhaps TRBD1 as D (5 bases). V was cut by 5 bases and J by 4 bases, with 14 bases left in between. The CDR3 contains 14 residues. Per germline, CDR1 SGHVS and CDR2 FQNEAQ. The CDR3 region has the DNA TGTGCCAGCAGCCGAGCCGGGGGGTCCTATGGCTACACCTTC. Its translation: CASSRAGGSYGYTF.

The genes are TRBV19 and TRBJ2-3, with D perhaps TRBD2 (5 bases). The CDR3 contains 14 residues. CDR1 and CDR2 (germline): LNHDA, SQIVND (reference sequence). V was clipped by 7 bases and J by 0 bases, with 11 bases between them. This CDR3 reads CASTRGGSTDTQYF. CDR3 in DNA: TGTGCCAGTACTCGCGGCGGGAGCACAGATACGCAGTATTTT.

This clone was seen more than once but under ten times. The genes are TRBV7-8 and TRBJ2-5; D might be TRBD2 (7 bases). From germline, CDR1 is SGHVS and CDR2 FQNEAQ. This CDR3 is built from 12 residues. V lost 10 bases to trimming and J lost 7 bases, with 16 bases between them. The CDR3 is CATGGGRGTQYF. DNA for the CDR3: TGTGCCACGGGGGGCGGACGTGGGACCCAGTACTTC.

The rearrangement links TRBV6-6 to TRBJ2-5; tentative D call: TRBD1 (5 bases). Germline loops: CDR1 MNHNY, CDR2 SVGAGI (reference sequence). Trimming removed 8 bases at V and 3 bases at J, with 7 bases between. The CDR3 spans 11 residues. The CDR3 loop is CASGREETQYF. CDR3 sequence (DNA): TGTGCCAGCGGCAGGGAAGAGACCCAGTACTTC.

This clone was recorded a few times. The V call is TRBV18, the J call TRBJ2-7, with 7 bases aligning to TRBD1. V lost 1 base, J lost 5 bases, and 8 bases stayed unmatched. The germline gives CDR1 KGHSH, CDR2 LQKENI. The CDR3 contains 15 residues. The DNA for the CDR3 is TGTGCCAGCTCACCACTATATGACAGGGTCAACGAGCAGTACTTC. Translation gives CASSPLYDRVNEQYF.

J is TRBJ2-7 and V is TRBV19; tentatively, D is TRBD1 (6 bases). The length of the CDR3 is 13 residues. Deletions cut 6 bases from V and 0 bases from J, with 9 bases between. Germline assignment: CDR1 LNHDA and CDR2 SQIVND (reference sequence). The CDR3 region is CASRRTASYEQYF. The CDR3, as DNA: TGTGCCAGTAGAAGGACAGCCTCCTACGAGCAGTACTTC.

The V gene is TRBV29-1, the J gene TRBJ1-1; no reliable D call. Trimming pared 4 bases from V and 0 bases from J, leaving 12 bases between. CDR3 length: 14 residues. Per germline, CDR1 SQVTM and CDR2 ANQGSEA. CDR3 in amino acids: CSVVGSNMNTEAFF. The CDR3 bases are TGCAGCGTTGTAGGGAGCAACATGAACACTGAAGCTTTCTTT.

This sequence joins TRBV10-3 and TRBJ1-1; unclear D gene. CDR3 length equals 13 residues. Germline V CDR1 and CDR2: ENHRY, SYGVKD. V lost 6 bases and J lost 1, with 9 bases in between. CDR3 DNA: TGTGCCATCAGGTTGCAGACGAACACTGAAGCTTTCTTT. Its translation: CAIRLQTNTEAFF.

This clone came up a few times. DNA for the CDR3: TGCGCCAGCAGCCAAGAACTAGCGGGGGCGTTAGGGGCCAACGTCCTGACTTTC. It encodes CASSQELAGALGANVLTF. This chain joins TRBV4-3 and TRBJ2-6; 11 nucleotides align to TRBD2. The CDR3 spans 18 residues. Trimming at V came to 0 bases and at J to 4 bases, leaving 5 bases not matched to a gene. Germline lookup yields CDR1 LGHNA and CDR2 YSLEER.